The clone carrying this TCR beta chain appeared a few times. Its target is not known. Constant-segment primers and 5'RACE yielded cDNA libraries for TCR alpha and TCR beta, each carrying sample barcodes and UMIs. TCRdb passed the 5' RACE reads through MiXCR, listing each CDR3 protein once. This sample has nearly 110,000 distinct CDR3 sequences; roughly 12% occur once, and the top ten carry approximately 30%. This CDR3 is 14 amino acids long. The V end was cut by 2 bases, the J end by 5 bases, with 11 bases between. Per germline, CDR1 SGHRS and CDR2 YFSETQ. This entry belongs to a study of T-cell memory formation after mild COVID-19. Findings of the study overall: Later expanders leaned toward CD4+, whereas clones contracting from day 15 to 85 were balanced CD4/CD8. Contracting CD4+ clones were located mainly in CM and EM, and CD8+ clones in EMRA.

The TCR was taken from an adult woman who had mild COVID-19 (a few samples of this study predate the infection). Cell type and time point are not known. The rearrangement uses TRBV5-1 and TRBJ2-1, with unresolved D. Sequenced sample: PBMCs or a T cell subset sorted from them (not recorded which). CDR3 sequence reads: CASSFTGWDNEQFF. Written as DNA, the CDR3 is TGCGCCAGCAGCTTTACCGGGTGGGACAATGAGCAGTTCTTC.